This T cell receptor beta chain was captured in a study of T cell responses to AZD1222 COVID-19 vaccine. General study points: Of spike-specific TCRs, nearly half reportedly target regions left unmutated in variants. The sample set comprised mostly white British donors with more females, and clonal diversity was possibly underestimated. Repertoire sampling occurred only after the peak T cell response. Rises in breadth and depth of Spike-specific TCRs came after two AZD1222 doses.

Sequencing was performed with immunoSEQ multiplex PCR; in TCRdb, only in-frame clones are kept and a portion is missing. The table shows 60,000 to 90,000 clones, with around three quarters occurring only once. Details on this clone: Its target is not known.

This clonotype originated in an adult who received the MenACWY meningococcal vaccine as a control. Sequencing used peripheral blood, obtained 28 days after the second dose of the MenACWY control vaccine.

CDR3 nucleotides: TGTGCCAGCAGTCTGAAAACGGACATGATGAATGAAAAACTGTTTTTT. This sequence encodes CASSLKTDMMNEKLFF. The rearrangement uses TRBV5-6 and TRBJ1-4; D is perhaps TRBD1 (5 bases). The CDR3 is made up of 16 amino acids. The ends were cut back, 5 bases at V and 5 bases at J, with 19 bases in the middle. Germline CDR1 and CDR2: SGHDT and YYEEEE.